What follows are 14 T cell receptor beta chains derived from one specimen sequenced in a study of blood T cells in healthy people across ages (dated by TCRdb to between 2015 and 2016). The receptor library was made with 5' RACE. The data were produced on an Illumina HiSeq 2500. The second PCR ran for roughly 7 to 12 cycles and used a J-beta primer mix along with a sample-barcoded 5' primer. TCRdb trimmed public reads at Q25 via fastp, called clones via MiXCR and kept in-frame beta chains. One record per CDR3 amino acid sequence lists the most common genes and DNA. Within this sample are 650,000 to 1,000,000 distinct CDR3 sequences, with about 37% of them counted one time only. The ten biggest clones cover 13% of the sample. Sequenced material: blood. The receptors shown here come from a man between 18 and 29 years old in good health.

This clonotype was picked up many times. The chain couples TRBV29-1 to TRBJ2-1, with a weak D call TRBD1 (6 bases). The CDR3 is made up of 15 amino acids. Trimming left V 7 bases short and J 0 bases short, with 16 bases between. Germline values: CDR1 SQVTM, CDR2 ANQGSEA. The chain's CDR3 is CSAGGGHSSYNEQFF. The CDR3 coding sequence is TGCAGCGCTGGTGGGGGCCACAGCTCCTACAATGAGCAGTTCTTC.

At least ten counts were recorded for this clonotype. This chain uses TRBV4-3 with TRBJ2-1; TRBD1 is a possible D gene (6 bases). The germline CDR1 and CDR2 sequences are LGHNA and YSLEER. Trimming shortened V by 3 bases and J by 5 bases, and 17 bases separated the two germline ends. The CDR3 is made up of 16 amino acids. CDR3 sequence (DNA): TGCGCCAGCAGCCACCCCGGACAGTTTCAGAACAATGAGCAGTTCTTC. Protein: CASSHPGQFQNNEQFF.

The chain combines TRBV29-1 with TRBJ1-5; unclear D gene. This CDR3 has 13 residues. V lost 3 bases and J lost 7, with 13 bases in between. Germline V gene lookup returns CDR1 SQVTM and CDR2 ANQGSEA. CDR3 coding DNA: TGCAGCGTTGAGGCGGCAGCAAACCAGCCCCAGCATTTT. Translated: CSVEAAANQPQHF.

The chain links TRBV9 to TRBJ1-1; D might be TRBD1 (5 bases). Between the trimmed V and J ends, which lost 3 bases and 1 base, there was a span of 13 bases. CDR1 and CDR2 (germline): SGDLS, YYNGEE. This CDR3 region has 15 residues. The CDR3 nucleotides are TGTGCCAGCAGCGCGGGGACGGCTAAGAACACTGAAGCTTTCTTT. Its protein is CASSAGTAKNTEAFF.

The rearrangement joins TRBV7-2 to TRBJ2-5; 7 nucleotides line up with TRBD2. V lost 1 base and J lost 6; bases outside the gene matches: 11. The V gene's germline CDR1 is SGHTA and CDR2 FQGNSA. The CDR3 loop spans 16 amino acids. In DNA, the CDR3 is TGTGCCAGCAGCTTAGGAGGTGGGGACTATCTAAAGACCCAGTACTTC. This encodes CASSLGGGDYLKTQYF.

J is TRBJ2-6 and V is TRBV10-3, with 10 bases fitting TRBD1. Trimming took 6 bases from V and 3 from J; bases not matched to a gene: 8. Germline CDR1 ENHRY, CDR2 SYGVKD. The CDR3 spans 17 residues. The CDR3 DNA reads TGTGCCATCAGGCCGGGACAGGGGTTAAGTGGGGCCAACGTCCTGACTTTC. Its translation: CAIRPGQGLSGANVLTF.

V usage is TRBV6-2 or TRBV6-3 and J usage is TRBJ2-3, with D perhaps assigned TRBD1 or TRBD2 (5 bases each). CDR1 and CDR2 (germline): MNHEY, SVGEGT. The CDR3 spans 15 residues. Trimming pared 8 bases from V and 5 bases from J, leaving 20 bases between. CDR3 sequence reads: CASSRGTFLGDTQYF. The CDR3 DNA reads TGTGCCAGCTCCCGTGGGACCTTCCTGGGAGATACGCAGTATTTT.

The chain uses TRBV12-3 or TRBV12-4 and TRBJ2-2; no reliable D call. The CDR3 extends over 13 amino acids. V was trimmed by 5 bases and J by 4 bases, leaving 8 bases between them. The CDR3 sequence: CASSPSRTGELFF. In nucleotides, the CDR3 is TGTGCCAGCAGTCCATCTCGCACCGGGGAGCTGTTTTTT.

Here the CDR3 reads CSARVRGGARNEQFF. The CDR3 coding sequence is TGCAGTGCTAGAGTTAGAGGGGGGGCGCGAAATGAGCAGTTCTTC. The chain joins TRBV20-1 to TRBJ2-1; TRBD2 is a possible D gene (7 bases). The CDR3 has 15 amino acids. Looked up from germline, CDR1 is DFQATT and CDR2 is SNEGSKA (reference sequence). With 1 base removed from V and 7 bases from J, the gap between germline ends came to 17 bases.

Comment on this clonotype: A much bigger clone sits one base away, suggesting this may be a read error. The rearrangement uses TRBV12-3 or TRBV12-4 and TRBJ2-4; D gene uncertain. The last part of the DNA fits TRBJ2-7 better; the J call may be wrong. This CDR3 comprises 14 residues. The CDR3 DNA reads as TGTGTCAGCAGTTCTCCGATGAGACCCTACGAGCAGTACTTC. Translation: CVSSSPMRPYEQYF.

The rearrangement links TRBV29-1 to TRBJ2-7; weak D call: TRBD1 (5 bases). Germline CDR1 SQVTM, CDR2 ANQGSEA. Trimming removed 3 bases from V and 7 bases from J, with 13 bases in between. The CDR3 is made up of 12 amino acids. The DNA for the CDR3 is TGCAGCGTTGACAACCAGGGTCGGGAGCAGTACTTC. As protein: CSVDNQGREQYF.

V is TRBV6-6 and J is TRBJ2-3, with 8 bases identical to TRBD1. Germline CDR1 MNHNY, CDR2 SVGAGI (reference sequence). J was trimmed by 4 bases and V by 0 bases; bases with no gene match: 6. The CDR3 has 16 residues. The CDR3 region has the DNA TGTGCCAGCAGTTACTCGAGGCAGGGGGCCGCAGATACGCAGTATTTT. Translated, it gives CASSYSRQGAADTQYF.

This chain uses TRBV7-9 with TRBJ1-1; TRBD1 agrees at 7 bases. CDR3 length: 12 amino acids. CDR1 and CDR2 (germline): SEHNR, FQNEAQ (reference sequence). J lost 8 bases, V lost 10 bases, and 10 bases had no gene match. The CDR3 is CATDLAGQEAFF. The DNA of the CDR3 is TGTGCCACCGACCTTGCGGGACAGGAAGCTTTCTTT.

Here the CDR3 DNA reads TGTGCTAGTGGTTTTAATGTAAATGAGCAGTTCTTC. This gives the protein CASGFNVNEQFF. V usage is TRBV12-5 and J usage is TRBJ2-1; D not resolved. The germline V and J ends were trimmed by 3 bases and 7 bases, with 7 bases remaining between them. Germline values: CDR1 LGHNT, CDR2 FRNRAP. This CDR3 is 12 amino acids long.